This T cell receptor (beta chain) came from a study of blood T cell repertoires in COVID-19. Methods used by the authors: Estimation of nucleated cell counts was performed using reference gene primer amplification. TCRdb's table, derived via immunoSEQ multiplex PCR, lists solely in-frame clones and lacks some. For V, J and clone size, that table is used; D and trimming come from the DNA. Of about 170,000 clones in the sample, around two thirds were seen once. This clone has just one count. This TCR was recovered from a woman aged 80 or older with acute or convalescent COVID-19. Source material: peripheral blood.

The CDR3 DNA is TGCGCCAGCAGCTTCTCAGGGAGGCAAGAGACCCAGTACTTC. Its protein product is CASSFSGRQETQYF. The gene calls are TRBV5-1 and TRBJ2-5; possible D gene TRBD2, 6 bases. Germline V lookup: CDR1 SGHRS, CDR2 YFSETQ. This CDR3 contains 14 residues. Trimming took off 2 bases at V and 2 bases at J, with 10 bases between the two ends.